What follows describes a single T cell receptor beta chain. Trimming cost V 1 base and J 5 bases, with 18 bases left between them. Germline V gene sequence: CDR1 SGHDT, CDR2 YYEEEE. The CDR3 is made up of 16 amino acids. These data belong to a study of blood T cell repertoires in COVID-19. As for the study in general: T cells, B-cell-depleted T cells, or PBMCs supplied cDNA or gDNA.

One Seattle source followed patients from active infection through their disease course. Original analysis: Amplification of reference gene primers was used by the study to estimate nucleated cell counts. Sequencing was performed with immunoSEQ multiplex PCR; in TCRdb, only in-frame clones are kept and a portion is missing. V, J and clone size were drawn from that table, and D and trimming were deduced from the DNA. The sample lists 200,000 to 250,000 clones; approximately 90% were seen once. This TCR came from a man between 25 and 39 years old with COVID-19, enrolled during active disease. Sequencing was carried out using peripheral blood. This rearrangement joins TRBV5-6 to TRBJ1-1, with unresolved D. The CDR3 sequence is CASSLPQLSTGTEAFF. The DNA of the CDR3 is TGTGCCAGCAGCTTGCCCCAGCTGAGTACGGGGACTGAAGCTTTCTTT.